The text below deals with one T cell receptor (beta chain). Assay: immunoSEQ multiplex PCR; the TCRdb copy retains only in-frame clones and omits some. Here the sample spans some 700,000 clones, roughly 91% being singletons. Each sample came from a Caucasian adult donor living in Nashville, Tennessee. Trimming left V 3 bases short and J 2 bases short, with 5 bases between. Looked up from germline, CDR1 is LNHDA and CDR2 is SQIVND (reference sequence). The CDR3 runs 13 residues. The sample originates from a study of shared clonotypes between healthy human individuals. Sample: memory CD8+ T cells from PBMCs. This sample's subset: CD45RO+ cells pooled with CCR7-negative TemRA cells. This TCR was sampled from a man aged 18 to 35 in good health. Some clones in this sample may be carry-over from other donors' samples. This chain links TRBV19 with TRBJ1-5; D is undetermined. As DNA, the CDR3 is TGTGCCAGTAGTATTTATGGCAATCAGCCCCAGCATTTT. Encoded protein: CASSIYGNQPQHF.